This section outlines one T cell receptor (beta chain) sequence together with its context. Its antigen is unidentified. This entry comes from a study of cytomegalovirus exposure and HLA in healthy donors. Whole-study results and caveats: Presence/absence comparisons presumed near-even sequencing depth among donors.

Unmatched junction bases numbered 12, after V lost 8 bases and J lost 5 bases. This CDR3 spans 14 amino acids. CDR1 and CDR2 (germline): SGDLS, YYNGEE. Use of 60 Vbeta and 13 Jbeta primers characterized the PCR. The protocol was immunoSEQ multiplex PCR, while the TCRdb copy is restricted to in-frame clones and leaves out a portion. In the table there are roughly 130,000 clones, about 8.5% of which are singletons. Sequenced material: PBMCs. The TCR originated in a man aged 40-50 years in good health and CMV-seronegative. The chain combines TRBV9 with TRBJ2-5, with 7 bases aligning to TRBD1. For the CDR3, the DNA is TGTGCCAGTAGCCCCCAGGGGGTGTTCGAGACCCAGTACTTC. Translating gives CASSPQGVFETQYF.